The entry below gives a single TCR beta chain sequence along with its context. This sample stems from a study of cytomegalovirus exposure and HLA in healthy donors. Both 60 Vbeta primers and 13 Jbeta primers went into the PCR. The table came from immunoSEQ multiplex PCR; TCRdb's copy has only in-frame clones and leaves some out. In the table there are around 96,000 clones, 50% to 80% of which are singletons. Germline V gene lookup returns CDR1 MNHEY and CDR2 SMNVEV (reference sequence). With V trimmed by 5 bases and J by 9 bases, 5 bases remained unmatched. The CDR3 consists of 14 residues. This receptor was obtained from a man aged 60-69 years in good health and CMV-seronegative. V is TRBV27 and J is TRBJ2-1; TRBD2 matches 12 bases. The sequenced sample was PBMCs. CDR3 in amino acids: CASSRTSGRSEQFF. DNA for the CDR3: TGTGCCAGCAGTCGCACTAGCGGGAGGTCTGAGCAGTTCTTC.